This is a list of T cell receptor beta chains from one sample in a study of blood T cell repertoires in COVID-19. Data came from immunoSEQ multiplex PCR; TCRdb stores just in-frame clones and leaves some out. The sample holds 250,000 or so clones, approximately 85% seen once. Sequences were obtained from PBMCs or T cells enriched from blood (not recorded which). The receptors derive from a woman between 50 and 59 years old who had been exposed to COVID-19. Each CDR3 is given without its conserved first and last residue.

TRBV6-5	TRBJ2-5	ASQNPGGAKETQY
TRBV6-5	TRBJ1-2	AADRDGYT
TRBV18	TRBJ2-3	ASSPPSTDTQY
TRBV27	TRBJ1-2	ASSLRGNYGYT
TRBV29-1	TRBJ1-2	SVEARDRENGYT
TRBV3-1/TRBV3-2	TRBJ1-2	ASSISRTGRNT
TRBV4-2	TRBJ1-2	ASSQVGADGYT
TRBV19	TRBJ2-7	ASSITLTRGGPYEQY
TRBV7-9	TRBJ2-1	ASGRGQGRGEQF
TRBV4-2	TRBJ2-1	ASSQVDSGGRPINEQF
TRBV5-6	TRBJ2-1	ASGGLGHNEQF
TRBV28	TRBJ1-3	ASISTSNTIY
TRBV4-3	TRBJ1-5	ASSQEWTGGQPQH
TRBV14	TRBJ1-1	ASSQDRGFTEAF
TRBV5-8	TRBJ2-3	ASSWGQTDTQY
TRBV5-1	TRBJ1-2	ASSPRDRLDYGYT
TRBV7-9	TRBJ2-7	ASSPSTGVDEQY
TRBV28	TRBJ1-3	ASSLSKSGNTIY
TRBV28	TRBJ1-5	ASRNSRQGIYQPQH
TRBV5-1	TRBJ2-3	ASSLGGQTNTDTQY
TRBV15	TRBJ1-6	ATSREDRGNSPLH
TRBV27	TRBJ1-1	ASSFSREREAF